The 31 T cell receptor beta chains below were found in one sample sequenced in a study of CD8 T cells in Susac syndrome (dated 2019 in TCRdb). The protocol used for the library was the immunoSEQ multiplex PCR assay. RNA was extracted with the RNeasy kit and 0.5 to 1 ug was reverse transcribed using random hexamers. Starting from the raw public reads, TCRdb applied fastp trimming at Q25, assembled clones with MiXCR and retained in-frame beta chains. Here each entry gathers all rows of one CDR3 protein and keeps the most common genes and DNA. Counted in this sample were 150,000 to 200,000 distinct CDR3 sequences; roughly 94% of them appeared once. The ten largest clones capture 0.085% to 0.095% of the sample. Sequencing was performed on CD4+ T cells from PBMCs. The receptors were sampled from a human donor with multiple sclerosis.

The J gene is TRBJ2-1, the V gene TRBV6-5; D is perhaps TRBD2 (6 bases). Trimming cost V 2 bases and J 7 bases, with 12 bases left between them. Germline CDR1 and CDR2: MNHEY and SVGAGI. CDR3 length equals 14 residues. The CDR3 protein is CASSYGFGGNEQFF. The CDR3 DNA follows: TGTGCCAGCAGTTACGGGTTCGGGGGTAATGAGCAGTTCTTC.

This clonotype has only one observation. The chain carries TRBV29-1 and TRBJ1-2; tentatively, D is TRBD1 (5 bases). The V end lost 7 bases, the J end lost 6 bases, and 12 bases lay between the germline ends. Germline V gene data show CDR1 as SQVTM and CDR2 as ANQGSEA. The CDR3 length is 11 residues. In DNA, the CDR3 is TGCAGCGCCCAGGGAAGGGATGGCTACACCTTC. Translating gives CSAQGRDGYTF.

This chain links TRBV28 with TRBJ2-5; the D is unclear. V gave up 4 bases and J gave up 4 bases, with 10 bases separating them. The V gene's germline CDR1 is MDHEN and CDR2 SYDVKM. CDR3 size: 13 residues. The CDR3 is CASSSTAGETQYF. The DNA for the CDR3 is TGTGCCAGCAGTTCGACCGCCGGAGAGACCCAGTACTTC.

V gene TRBV12-3 or TRBV12-4 combines with J gene TRBJ2-1; D gene ambiguous. The CDR3 consists of 16 residues. Trimming removed 4 bases from V and 0 bases from J, with 13 bases in between. CDR3 residues: CASSSRWVYSYNEQFF. Here the CDR3 DNA reads TGTGCCAGCAGTTCGAGGTGGGTTTACTCCTACAATGAGCAGTTCTTC.

V gene TRBV9 combines with J gene TRBJ2-1; D remains unclear. V lost 0 bases to trimming and J lost 5 bases, with 9 bases between them. Germline V gene lookup returns CDR1 SGDLS and CDR2 YYNGEE. This CDR3 region has 14 residues. The CDR3 DNA follows: TGTGCCAGCAGCGTAGTAGAGAACAACAATGAGCAGTTCTTC. It translates to CASSVVENNNEQFF.

The chain has TRBV12-3 or TRBV12-4 and TRBJ1-5, with D tentatively TRBD1 (5 bases). The CDR3 spans 15 residues. Trimming stripped 6 bases from V and 0 bases from J, with 12 bases between. DNA for the CDR3: TGTGCCAGCAGACGAGACAGTTATAGCAATCAGCCCCAGCATTTT. Its protein is CASRRDSYSNQPQHF.

The V call is TRBV6-1, the J call TRBJ2-2; 11 bases match TRBD2. V trimming: 10 bases; J trimming: 6 bases; junction bases outside the gene matches: 19. The CDR3 is 18 amino acids. Per the germline V gene, CDR1 is MNHNS and CDR2 is SASEGT. The CDR3 sequence: CAIRARKTSGTEAGELFF. CDR3 in DNA: TGTGCCATCCGGGCCCGTAAGACTAGCGGGACGGAGGCCGGGGAGCTGTTTTTT.

Here the CDR3 DNA reads TGCAGTGCTCCCCCTCCCCCGACTAGCGGGAGGAGGTACACCGGGGAGCTGTTTTTT. This encodes CSAPPPPTSGRRYTGELFF. The chain joins TRBV20-1 to TRBJ2-2, with TRBD2 identical over 13 bases. The CDR3 is 19 amino acids. V trimming: 5 bases; J trimming: 3 bases; junction bases outside the gene matches: 15. In germline, CDR1 is DFQATT, CDR2 SNEGSKA (reference sequence).

The rearrangement links TRBV12-3 or TRBV12-4 to TRBJ2-6; D unclear. Trimming cost V 6 bases and J 0 bases, with 6 bases left between them. This CDR3 spans 14 amino acids. CDR3 loop: CASSRNSGANVLTF. Here the CDR3 DNA reads TGTGCCAGCAGCCGTAACTCTGGGGCCAACGTCCTGACTTTC.

J is TRBJ2-5 and V is TRBV10-3; no clear D. There are 13 residues in the CDR3. V lost 2 bases and J 3 bases, leaving 7 bases between the germline ends. Germline lookup yields CDR1 ENHRY and CDR2 SYGVKD. In nucleotides, the CDR3 is TGTGCCATCAGTGAGCGGTGGGAAGAGACCCAGTACTTC. This codes for CAISERWEETQYF.

This chain links TRBV5-4 with TRBJ1-1, with D possibly being TRBD1 (5 bases). Germline lookup yields CDR1 SGHNT and CDR2 YYREEE (reference sequence). V lost 5 bases and J lost 3, with 17 bases in between. The CDR3 has 15 amino acids. The CDR3 region has the DNA TGTGCCAGCAGTTCCCCTCCCACGGGGGACACTGAAGCTTTCTTT. This gives the protein CASSSPPTGDTEAFF. The variable domain in full, completed from reference TRBV5-4 and TRBJ1-1, reads ETGVTQSPTHLIKTRGQQVTLRCSSQSGHNTVSWYQQALGQGPQFIFQYYREEENGRGNFPPRFSGLQFPNYSSELNVNALELDDSALYLCASSSPPTGDTEAFFGQGTRLTVV.

The CDR3: CASSQQGGTEAFF. As DNA, the CDR3 is TGTGCCAGCAGCCAACAGGGGGGAACTGAAGCTTTCTTT. This chain joins TRBV3-1 and TRBJ1-1, with 7 bases fitting TRBD1. After removal of 2 bases from V and 5 bases from J, the junction contained 2 bases not matched to a gene. CDR3 length equals 13 residues. Germline lookup yields CDR1 LGHDT and CDR2 YNNKEL (reference sequence).

V and J are TRBV7-9 and TRBJ1-2; no clear D gene. CDR3 length: 15 amino acids. V lost 5 bases to trimming and J lost 6 bases, with 19 bases between them. Germline V lookup: CDR1 SEHNR, CDR2 FQNEAQ (reference sequence). CDR3 DNA sequence: TGTGCCAGCAGCCAAGGGTGGGTTTCCCAAGATGGCTACACCTTC. This translates into CASSQGWVSQDGYTF.

The V call is TRBV2, the J call TRBJ1-1, with D possibly being TRBD1 (5 bases). This CDR3 comprises 14 residues. Germline assignment: CDR1 SNHLY and CDR2 FYNNEI. The ends were cut back, 2 bases at V and 6 bases at J, with 13 bases in the middle. The CDR3 here is CASSERVGGPEAFF. DNA of the CDR3: TGTGCCAGCAGTGAACGGGTGGGGGGACCTGAAGCTTTCTTT.

The V call is TRBV5-1, the J call TRBJ1-1; perhaps TRBD1 as D (6 bases). Trimming left V 6 bases short and J 3 bases short, with 15 bases between. The germline gives CDR1 SGHRS, CDR2 YFSETQ. The CDR3 is 14 residues long. The CDR3 nucleotides read TGCGCCAGCACCCAACAGGGTATGGACACTGAAGCTTTCTTT. Residues: CASTQQGMDTEAFF.

The chain joins TRBV11-3 to TRBJ2-7; D is unresolved. The germline V gene has CDR1 SGHNT and CDR2 YENEEA. Trimming cost V 2 bases and J 2 bases, with 10 bases left between them. This CDR3 comprises 14 residues. CDR3 loop: CASSLPDRPYEQYF. The CDR3 region has the DNA TGTGCCAGCAGCTTACCGGACCGACCCTACGAGCAGTACTTC.

The chain uses TRBV12-5 and TRBJ2-1, with D unresolved. V lost 2 bases and J lost 5, with 7 bases in between. The length of the CDR3 is 13 residues. CDR1 and CDR2 (germline): LGHNT, FRNRAP. The CDR3 DNA is TGTGCTAGTGGTTTGCACAGCAACAATGAGCAGTTCTTC. Protein sequence: CASGLHSNNEQFF.

V gene TRBV23-1 combines with J gene TRBJ2-2, with 7 bases identical to TRBD1. TRBV23-1 belongs to the ORF category, with a function that is uncertain. CDR3 length equals 11 residues. V lost 11 bases and J lost 6; bases outside the gene matches: 3. CDR3 sequence (DNA): TGCGCCGGAAGGGGGCCCGGGGAGCTGTTTTTT. Translation: CAGRGPGELFF.

V usage is TRBV4-3 and J usage is TRBJ2-3, with TRBD2 identical over 8 bases. V shed 0 bases, J shed 6 bases, and the junction held 11 bases outside the gene matches. The CDR3 spans 17 residues. Germline V lookup: CDR1 LGHNA, CDR2 YSLEER. CDR3 DNA sequence: TGCGCCAGCAGCCAAGATAGCGGGATAACCTTGGGGGATACGCAGTATTTT. It yields the protein CASSQDSGITLGDTQYF.

The rearrangement links TRBV5-4 to TRBJ1-1; no definite D call. There are 15 residues in the CDR3. The germline CDR1 and CDR2 sequences are SGHNT and YYREEE (reference sequence). The germline V and J ends were trimmed by 7 bases and 1 base, with 17 bases remaining between them. The CDR3, as DNA: TGTGCCAGCGGGCTGGAGGCCGTTAAGAACACTGAAGCTTTCTTT. It encodes CASGLEAVKNTEAFF.

The chain recombines TRBV4-3 with TRBJ2-3; D unclear. The V end lost 1 base, the J end lost 4 bases, and 9 bases lay between the germline ends. Germline V lookup: CDR1 LGHNA, CDR2 YSLEER. The length of the CDR3 is 14 residues. The CDR3 reads CASSQAVTPDTQYF. CDR3 coding DNA: TGCGCCAGCAGCCAAGCAGTAACACCAGATACGCAGTATTTT.

V usage is TRBV2 and J usage is TRBJ2-3; unclear D gene. The CDR3 is made up of 12 amino acids. The V gene's germline CDR1 is SNHLY and CDR2 FYNNEI. The V and J ends lost 3 bases and 2 bases respectively, with 3 bases between them. The CDR3 nucleotides are TGTGCCAGCAGTGAGTACACAGATACGCAGTATTTT. As protein: CASSEYTDTQYF.

This rearrangement joins TRBV7-2 to TRBJ1-1, with a weak D call TRBD1 (5 bases). This CDR3 is 14 amino acids long. Trimming removed 1 base from V and 5 bases from J, with 11 bases in between. Per the germline V gene, CDR1 is SGHTA and CDR2 is FQGNSA. DNA of the CDR3: TGTGCCAGCAGCTTAGGGACAAACCCTACTGAAGCTTTCTTT. As protein: CASSLGTNPTEAFF. The full variable domain, completed using reference TRBV7-2 and TRBJ1-1, is GAGVSQSPSNKVTEKGKDVELRCDPISGHTALYWYRQSLGQGLEFLIYFQGNSAPDKSGLPSDRFSAERTGGSVSTLTIQRTQQEDSAVYLCASSLGTNPTEAFFGQGTRLTVV.

This rearrangement joins TRBV3-1 to TRBJ1-1, with D perhaps TRBD1 (5 bases). The germline gives CDR1 LGHDT, CDR2 YNNKEL (reference sequence). There are 13 residues in the CDR3. V lost 4 bases, J lost 4 bases, and 10 bases lay in between. The CDR3 spells CASSPQGVTEAFF. DNA of the CDR3: TGTGCCAGCAGCCCTCAAGGGGTCACTGAAGCTTTCTTT.

The sample holds one count of this clonotype. The genes are TRBV3-1 and TRBJ2-7; TRBD1 might be the D (6 bases). The CDR3 is 13 amino acids. CDR1 is LGHDT and CDR2 is YNNKEL in the germline V gene (reference sequence). V was pared by 2 bases and J by 2 bases, with 7 bases between. CDR3 sequence: CASSQQGPYEQYF. CDR3 coding DNA: TGTGCCAGCAGCCAACAGGGGCCCTACGAGCAGTACTTC.

This chain connects TRBV10-3 to TRBJ1-2; the D gene is possibly TRBD1 (6 bases). Trimming removed 2 bases at V and 3 bases at J, with 10 bases between. CDR3 length: 14 amino acids. Germline loops: CDR1 ENHRY, CDR2 SYGVKD. The CDR3 reads CAISETGIDYGYTF. Written as DNA, the CDR3 is TGTGCCATCAGTGAGACAGGGATCGACTATGGCTACACCTTC.

The rearrangement uses TRBV20-1 and TRBJ2-3; 11 bases fit TRBD2. Germline values: CDR1 DFQATT, CDR2 SNEGSKA (reference sequence). This CDR3 has 15 residues. V trimming: 6 bases; J trimming: 4 bases; junction bases outside the gene matches: 9. The CDR3 DNA sequence: TGCAGTGCACCTACTAGCGGGAGTGGGCCAGATACGCAGTATTTT. Its protein is CSAPTSGSGPDTQYF.

This clonotype has a single count. J is TRBJ2-3 and V is TRBV5-4, with 7 nucleotides matching TRBD2. The V segment lost 5 bases and the J segment 3 bases; nucleotides outside the gene matches: 15. The CDR3 extends over 17 amino acids. Germline CDR1 and CDR2: SGHNT and YYREEE (reference sequence). The chain's CDR3 is CASSPGVGEGRTDTQYF. Written as DNA, the CDR3 is TGTGCCAGCAGTCCGGGCGTTGGGGAGGGCCGGACAGATACGCAGTATTTT.

The J gene is TRBJ2-7, the V gene TRBV29-1; D is ambiguous. Trimming stripped 4 bases from V and 0 bases from J, with 7 bases between. The CDR3 has 12 amino acids. The germline V gene has CDR1 SQVTM and CDR2 ANQGSEA. This CDR3 is CSVAAASYEQYF. As DNA, the CDR3 is TGCAGCGTTGCGGCAGCCTCCTACGAGCAGTACTTC.

The V gene is TRBV20-1, the J gene TRBJ2-1, with 11 nucleotides matching TRBD2. This CDR3 contains 16 residues. Germline CDR1 reads DFQATT; CDR2 reads SNEGSKA (reference sequence). The J segment lost 4 bases and the V segment lost 6 bases, leaving 11 bases of the junction unmatched. The DNA for the CDR3 is TGCAGTGCCCCCAGACTAGCGGGATGGGTTTACAATGAGCAGTTCTTC. Translated: CSAPRLAGWVYNEQFF.

V usage is TRBV29-1 and J usage is TRBJ1-1, with 7 nucleotides matching TRBD1. The CDR3 extends over 14 amino acids. V shed 6 bases, J shed 1 base, and the junction held 8 bases outside the gene matches. Germline CDR1 and CDR2: SQVTM and ANQGSEA. As DNA, the CDR3 is TGCAGCGTGACCGGGACAGACCGGAACACTGAAGCTTTCTTT. The encoded protein is CSVTGTDRNTEAFF.